What follows are 15 T cell receptor beta chains derived from one specimen sequenced in a study of blood T cell repertoires in COVID-19. Only in-frame clones appear in the TCRdb table, and some are missing; sequencing was by immunoSEQ multiplex PCR. The data show 40,000 or so clones, approximately 85% seen once. The sample comprised peripheral blood. Every receptor here comes from a human donor in a cohort sampled during active COVID-19.

A single count supports this clone. The chain is built from TRBV7-2 and TRBJ1-5, with D unclear. CDR1 SGHTA and CDR2 FQGNSA come from the germline V gene. This CDR3 has 12 residues. V lost 5 bases and J lost 11, with 13 bases in between. CDR3 region: CASSPTPGAQHF. The CDR3 DNA sequence: TGTGCCAGCAGCCCTACGCCCGGAGCCCAGCATTTT.

The chain carries TRBV4-2 and TRBJ1-4, with D perhaps matching TRBD1 (6 bases). The ends were cut back, 0 bases at V and 0 bases at J, with 17 bases in the middle. The CDR3 length is 19 residues. The germline CDR1 and CDR2 sequences are LGHNA and YNFKEQ. This CDR3 reads CASSQEGFTGHATNEKLFF. In DNA form, the CDR3 reads TGTGCCAGCAGCCAAGAAGGGTTTACGGGACATGCAACTAATGAAAAACTGTTTTTT.

This chain uses TRBV13 with TRBJ2-2; 10 positions agree with TRBD2. The length of the CDR3 is 16 residues. The V segment lost 2 bases and the J segment 5 bases; nucleotides outside the gene matches: 5. Germline V gene lookup returns CDR1 PRHDT and CDR2 FYEKMQ (reference sequence). CDR3 region: CASSLLGLARTGELFF. In DNA form, the CDR3 reads TGTGCCAGCAGCTTACTGGGACTAGCGAGGACCGGGGAGCTGTTTTTT.

This sequence joins TRBV4-2 and TRBJ2-1, with 10 bases fitting TRBD1. V shed 2 bases and J 5 bases; nucleotides not matched to a gene: 3. CDR3 length: 15 residues. From germline, CDR1 is LGHNA and CDR2 YNFKEQ. CDR3 in amino acids: CASSQSGQGNNEQFF. The CDR3 nucleotides are TGTGCCAGCAGCCAATCGGGACAGGGGAACAATGAGCAGTTCTTC.

This clone was recorded once. The CDR3 DNA sequence: TGTGCCATCAGTGTGGCTTTGCCGGCGGGGGACACCCTCTCTGGGGCCAACGTCCTGACTTTC. Protein product: CAISVALPAGDTLSGANVLTF. The chain combines TRBV10-3 with TRBJ2-6; TRBD2 might be the D (7 bases). CDR1 is ENHRY, CDR2 SYGVKD, per germline. The CDR3 length is 21 residues. Trimming removed 4 bases at V and 0 bases at J, with 25 bases between.

The chain couples TRBV19 to TRBJ1-5, with TRBD1 matching over 8 bases. The CDR3 consists of 14 residues. The J segment lost 6 bases and the V segment lost 5 bases, leaving 6 bases of the junction unmatched. Germline CDR1 LNHDA, CDR2 SQIVND (reference sequence). CDR3 region: CASSPDRGSQPQHF. In DNA form, the CDR3 reads TGTGCCAGTAGTCCCGACAGGGGAAGTCAGCCCCAGCATTTT.

This clone was counted once. V and J are TRBV7-2 and TRBJ2-3, with D uncertain. The CDR3 spans 11 residues. The V end was cut by 8 bases, the J end by 5 bases, with 8 bases between. The V gene's germline CDR1 is SGHTA and CDR2 FQGNSA. The CDR3 sequence: CASLRLDTQYF. Here the CDR3 DNA reads TGTGCCAGCCTTCGGTTAGATACGCAGTATTTT.

This clone was seen only once. V is TRBV7-3 and J is TRBJ1-3; 7 bases are shared with TRBD1. CDR1 and CDR2 (germline): SGHTA, FQGTGA. The junction had 7 bases not matched to a gene; V was cut back by 5 bases and J by 3 bases. The CDR3 runs to 15 residues. CDR3 amino acids: CASSEQGFGGNTIYF. The CDR3 DNA follows: TGTGCCAGCAGCGAACAGGGGTTCGGTGGAAACACCATATATTTT.

For the CDR3, the DNA is TGTGCCAGCAGCCAAGATGACAGGGCTGAAGCTTTCTTT. Its protein is CASSQDDRAEAFF. The chain is built from TRBV3-1 (or the pseudogene TRBV3-2) and TRBJ1-1, with TRBD1 identical over 7 bases. Germline CDR1 is LGHDT and CDR2 is YNNKEL (reference sequence). The CDR3 loop spans 13 amino acids. The ends lost 0 bases at V and 6 bases at J; junction bases unmatched: 1.

This clone has just a few counts. The V and J genes are TRBV4-1 and TRBJ2-7; possible D gene TRBD1, 6 bases. This CDR3 has 15 residues. V shed 5 bases and J shed 0 bases, with 14 bases lying between them. CDR1 is MGHRA and CDR2 is YSYEKL in the germline V gene. The CDR3 sequence is CASSYQTGASYEQYF. DNA of the CDR3: TGCGCCAGCAGCTATCAGACAGGCGCCTCCTACGAGCAGTACTTC.

CDR3 nucleotide sequence: TGTGCCAGCAGCGTAGAAGGGGCTACCGTGCAGTACTTC. It yields the protein CASSVEGATVQYF. V gene TRBV9 combines with J gene TRBJ2-7; possibly TRBD1 for D (5 bases). This CDR3 has 13 residues. Trimming left V 0 bases short and J 9 bases short, with 13 bases between. The V gene's germline CDR1 is SGDLS and CDR2 YYNGEE. The full variable domain, in which reference TRBV9 and TRBJ2-7 provide the parts outside the CDR3, is DSGVTQTPKHLITATGQRVTLRCSPRSGDLSVYWYQQSLDQGLQFLIQYYNGEERAKGNILERFSAQQFPDLHSELNLSSLELGDSALYFCASSVEGATVQYFGPGTRLTVT.

This clone has just one count. The chain couples TRBV5-6 to TRBJ1-4; 9 nucleotides match TRBD1. The CDR3 contains 14 residues. Per germline, CDR1 SGHDT and CDR2 YYEEEE. J lost 4 bases, V lost 4 bases, and 2 bases had no gene match. As DNA, the CDR3 is TGTGCCAGCAGCATGGGACAGGGTAATGAAAAACTGTTTTTT. It translates to CASSMGQGNEKLFF.

V is TRBV7-3 and J is TRBJ2-1, with 9 bases fitting TRBD2. The CDR3 has 13 residues. Germline V gene data show CDR1 as SGHTA and CDR2 as FQGTGA. Trimming cost V 3 bases and J 7 bases; bases outside gene matches: 1. CDR3 sequence reads: CASSLAGGNEQFF. For the CDR3, the DNA is TGTGCCAGCAGCTTGGCGGGAGGGAATGAGCAGTTCTTC.

This chain connects TRBV5-1 to TRBJ2-1; D ambiguous. V was clipped by 0 bases and J by 0 bases, with 7 bases between them. CDR1 and CDR2 from the germline V gene are SGHRS and YFSETQ. The CDR3 runs to 15 residues. In DNA form, the CDR3 reads TGCGCCAGCAGCTTGGCGCGCCCCTCCTACAATGAGCAGTTCTTC. It specifies CASSLARPSYNEQFF.

The V call is TRBV14, the J call TRBJ2-7; maybe TRBD2 (6 bases). CDR1 is SGHDN, CDR2 FVKESK, per germline. Trimming removed 4 bases at V and 2 bases at J, with 15 bases between. The CDR3 runs to 15 residues. This CDR3 reads CASSPQGGLTYEQYF. CDR3 bases: TGTGCCAGCAGCCCGCAAGGTGGACTAACCTACGAGCAGTACTTC.